The next 10 T cell receptor beta chains were all read from a single sample in a study of blood T cell repertoires in COVID-19. Profiled with immunoSEQ multiplex PCR; TCRdb holds only in-frame clones, not every one. Of around 25,000 clones in the sample, more than 75% are singletons; the top ten hold less than 5.5%. The sequenced sample consisted of peripheral blood. The receptors derive from a man aged 45-60 years with active COVID-19.

V and J are TRBV4-3 and TRBJ1-3; D unclear. The CDR3 has 16 residues. CDR1 and CDR2 from the germline V gene are LGHNA and YSLEER. V lost 2 bases, J lost 0 bases, and 11 bases lay in between. The CDR3, as DNA: TGCGCCAGCAGCCAAAGCCTGCCAAGCTCTGGAAACACCATATATTTT. Translating gives CASSQSLPSSGNTIYF.

This clone was seen just once. The genes are TRBV5-1 and TRBJ2-3; tentatively, D is TRBD1 (5 bases). Trimming took off 4 bases at V and 6 bases at J, with 12 bases between the two ends. This CDR3 is built from 13 residues. Germline CDR1 SGHRS, CDR2 YFSETQ. CDR3 sequence: CASSDQGSDTQYF. The DNA of the CDR3 is TGCGCCAGCAGCGATCAGGGCTCGGATACGCAGTATTTT.

The CDR3 DNA is TGCGCCAGCAGCTTGGGGACTAGCCTAAACACCGGGGAGCTGTTTTTT. It encodes CASSLGTSLNTGELFF. The chain has TRBV5-1 and TRBJ2-2; the match to TRBD2 covers 8 bases. CDR1 SGHRS and CDR2 YFSETQ come from the germline V gene. Trimming at V came to 0 bases and at J to 2 bases, leaving 3 bases not matched to a gene. This CDR3 spans 16 amino acids.

The table lists this clone with a few counts. V usage is TRBV20-1 and J usage is TRBJ1-1; D is possibly TRBD1 (5 bases). The CDR3 sequence is 11 residues long. The V gene's germline CDR1 is DFQATT and CDR2 SNEGSKA (reference sequence). The CDR3 sequence is CRAWGVGGAFF. The DNA for the CDR3 is TGCAGGGCGTGGGGGGTTGGGGGAGCTTTCTTT.

This clone occurred once. The genes are TRBV18 and TRBJ2-5, with 7 bases fitting TRBD2. The CDR3 has 15 amino acids. Germline CDR1 reads KGHSH; CDR2 reads LQKENI. V trimming: 6 bases; J trimming: 4 bases; junction bases outside the gene matches: 11. This CDR3 reads CASSSPPPGGETQYF. DNA for the CDR3: TGTGCCAGCTCTTCACCACCACCGGGGGGAGAGACCCAGTACTTC.

The chain combines TRBV24-1 with TRBJ1-5, with D unresolved. The CDR3 length is 13 residues. Per germline, CDR1 KGHDR and CDR2 SFDVKD. Trimming removed 5 bases from V and 2 bases from J, with 6 bases in between. CDR3 bases: TGTGCCACCAGTGTGTCAGGCAATCAGCCCCAGCATTTT. It specifies CATSVSGNQPQHF.

The V gene is TRBV5-4, the J gene TRBJ2-5; D unclear. Trimming shortened V by 2 bases and J by 4 bases, and 15 bases separated the two germline ends. CDR1 is SGHNT and CDR2 is YYREEE in the germline V gene (reference sequence). CDR3 length: 15 amino acids. The CDR3 loop is CASSFVPNPPETQYF. The CDR3 nucleotides read TGTGCCAGCAGCTTTGTCCCAAATCCCCCAGAGACCCAGTACTTC.

The rearrangement joins TRBV29-1 to TRBJ1-1, with a weak D call TRBD1 (5 bases). The V gene lost 5 bases and the J gene lost 3 bases, with 19 bases spanning the gap. The CDR3 has 15 residues. CDR1 is SQVTM and CDR2 is ANQGSEA in the germline V gene. CDR3 in DNA: TGCAGCGTTTTCGAGCGGGGCCCGGGCTACACTGAAGCTTTCTTT. Its protein is CSVFERGPGYTEAFF.

The chain joins TRBV29-1 to TRBJ2-7; 9 nucleotides match TRBD1. Germline assignment: CDR1 SQVTM and CDR2 ANQGSEA. The CDR3 loop spans 14 amino acids. V shed 6 bases and J 2 bases; nucleotides not matched to a gene: 8. The CDR3, as DNA: TGCAGCGTAGGACTGGGACAGGGCCCCTACGAGCAGTACTTC. Protein sequence: CSVGLGQGPYEQYF.

V gene TRBV9 combines with J gene TRBJ1-1; TRBD1 matches 7 bases. Trimming removed 0 bases from V and 4 bases from J; junction bases left unmatched: 6. The germline gives CDR1 SGDLS, CDR2 YYNGEE. The CDR3 extends over 15 amino acids. The CDR3 sequence is CASSVAGQRGTEAFF. The CDR3 DNA reads TGTGCCAGCAGCGTAGCGGGACAGCGAGGCACTGAAGCTTTCTTT.